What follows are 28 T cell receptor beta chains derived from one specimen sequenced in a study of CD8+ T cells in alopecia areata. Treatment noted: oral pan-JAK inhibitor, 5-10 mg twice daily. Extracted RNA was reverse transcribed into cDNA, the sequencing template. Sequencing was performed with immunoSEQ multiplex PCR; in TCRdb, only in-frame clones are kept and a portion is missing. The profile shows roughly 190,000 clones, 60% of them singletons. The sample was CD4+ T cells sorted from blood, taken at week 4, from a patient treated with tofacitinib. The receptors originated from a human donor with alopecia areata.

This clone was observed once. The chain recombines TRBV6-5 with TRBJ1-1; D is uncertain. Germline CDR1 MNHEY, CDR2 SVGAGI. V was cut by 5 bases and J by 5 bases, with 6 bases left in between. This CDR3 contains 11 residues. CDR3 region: CASSGRTEAFF. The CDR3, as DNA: TGTGCCAGCAGTGGACGTACTGAAGCTTTCTTT.

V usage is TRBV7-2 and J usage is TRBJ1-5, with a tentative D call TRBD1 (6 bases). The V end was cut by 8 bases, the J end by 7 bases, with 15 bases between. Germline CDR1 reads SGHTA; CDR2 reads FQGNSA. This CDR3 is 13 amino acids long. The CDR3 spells CASGGQVGQPQHF. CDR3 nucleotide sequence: TGTGCCAGCGGGGGGCAGGTAGGGCAGCCCCAGCATTTT.

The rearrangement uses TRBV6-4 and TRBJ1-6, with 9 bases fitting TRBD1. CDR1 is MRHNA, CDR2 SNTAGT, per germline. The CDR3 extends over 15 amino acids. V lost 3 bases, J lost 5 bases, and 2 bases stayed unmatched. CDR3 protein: CASSEQGANNSPLHF. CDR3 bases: TGTGCCAGCAGTGAACAGGGGGCCAATAATTCACCCCTCCACTTT.

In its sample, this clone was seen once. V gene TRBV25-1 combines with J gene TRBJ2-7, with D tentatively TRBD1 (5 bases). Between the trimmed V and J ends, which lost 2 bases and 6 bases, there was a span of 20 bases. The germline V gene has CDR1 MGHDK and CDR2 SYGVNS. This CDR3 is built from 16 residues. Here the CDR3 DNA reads TGTGCCAGCAGTGAACCCTCCGTGGGGCAGCACCCCGAGCAGTACTTC. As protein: CASSEPSVGQHPEQYF.

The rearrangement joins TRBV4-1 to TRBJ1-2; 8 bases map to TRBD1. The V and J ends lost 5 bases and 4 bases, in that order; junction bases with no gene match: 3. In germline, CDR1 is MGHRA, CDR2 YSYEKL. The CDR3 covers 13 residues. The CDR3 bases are TGCGCCAGCAGCTCGGACAGGGTCTATGGCTACACCTTC. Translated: CASSSDRVYGYTF.

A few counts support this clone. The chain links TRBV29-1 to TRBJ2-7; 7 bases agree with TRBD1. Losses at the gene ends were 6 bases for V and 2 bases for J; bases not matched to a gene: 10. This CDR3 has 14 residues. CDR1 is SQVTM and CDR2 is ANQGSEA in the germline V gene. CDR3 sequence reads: CSVVRDRNPYEQYF. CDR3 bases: TGCAGCGTCGTTCGGGACAGAAACCCCTACGAGCAGTACTTC.

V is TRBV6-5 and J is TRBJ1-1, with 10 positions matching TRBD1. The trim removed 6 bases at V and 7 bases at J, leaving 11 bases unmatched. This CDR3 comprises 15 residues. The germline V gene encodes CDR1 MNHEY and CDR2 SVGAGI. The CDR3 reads CASRGRDRGLLEAFF. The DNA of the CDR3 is TGTGCCAGCAGGGGACGCGACAGGGGGCTTCTTGAAGCTTTCTTT.

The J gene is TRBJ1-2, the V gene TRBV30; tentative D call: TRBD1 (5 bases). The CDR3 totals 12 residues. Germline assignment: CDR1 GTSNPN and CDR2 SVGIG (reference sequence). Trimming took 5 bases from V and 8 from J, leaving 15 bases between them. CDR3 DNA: TGTGCCTGGGGAGCATTGGGGGAGGGCTACACCTTC. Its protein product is CAWGALGEGYTF. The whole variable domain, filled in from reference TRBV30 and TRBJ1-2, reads SQTIHQWPATLVQPVGSPLSLECTVEGTSNPNLYWYRQAAGRGLQLLFYSVGIGQISSEVPQNLSASRPQDRQFILSSKKLLLSDSGFYLCAWGALGEGYTFGSGTRLTVV.

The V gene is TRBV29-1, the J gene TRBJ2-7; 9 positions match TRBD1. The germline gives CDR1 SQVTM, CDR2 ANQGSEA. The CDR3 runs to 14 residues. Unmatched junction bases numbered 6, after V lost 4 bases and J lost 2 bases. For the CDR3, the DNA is TGCAGCGTTGGCAAGACAGGGGGTCCCTACGAGCAGTACTTC. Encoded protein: CSVGKTGGPYEQYF.

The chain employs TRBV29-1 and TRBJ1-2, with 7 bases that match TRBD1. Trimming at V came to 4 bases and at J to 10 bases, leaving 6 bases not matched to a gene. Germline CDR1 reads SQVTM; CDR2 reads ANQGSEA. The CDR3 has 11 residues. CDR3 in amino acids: CSVAAGQYYTF. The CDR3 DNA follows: TGCAGCGTTGCCGCGGGACAGTACTACACCTTC.

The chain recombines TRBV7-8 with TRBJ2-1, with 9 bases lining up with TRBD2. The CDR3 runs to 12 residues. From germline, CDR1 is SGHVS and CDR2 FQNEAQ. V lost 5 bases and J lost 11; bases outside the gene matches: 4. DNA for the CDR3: TGTGCCAGCAGCGCGGGGGGGGTGCAGCAGTTCTTC. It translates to CASSAGGVQQFF.

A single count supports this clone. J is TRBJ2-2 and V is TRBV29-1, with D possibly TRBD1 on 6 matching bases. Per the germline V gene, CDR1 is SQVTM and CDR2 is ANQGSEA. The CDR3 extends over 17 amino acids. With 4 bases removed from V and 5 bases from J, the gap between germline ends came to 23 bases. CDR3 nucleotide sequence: TGCAGCGTTGTAGGGACACCGCATCCCTCTGGGACCGGGGAGCTGTTTTTT. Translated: CSVVGTPHPSGTGELFF.

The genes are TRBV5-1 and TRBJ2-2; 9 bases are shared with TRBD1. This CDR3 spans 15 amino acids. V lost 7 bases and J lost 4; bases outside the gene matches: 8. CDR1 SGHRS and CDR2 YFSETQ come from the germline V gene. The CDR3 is CASFSGTGTTGELFF. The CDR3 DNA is TGCGCCAGCTTCTCCGGGACAGGGACCACCGGGGAGCTGTTTTTT.

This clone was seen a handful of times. The CDR3, as DNA: TGTGCCAGCAGCTTGCGACTAGCTGTCGGGGAGCTGTTTTTT. This translates into CASSLRLAVGELFF. This chain joins TRBV5-6 and TRBJ2-2; 7 nucleotides line up with TRBD2. CDR1 is SGHDT, CDR2 YYEEEE, per germline. The CDR3 consists of 14 residues. J lost 7 bases, V lost 1 base, and 4 bases had no gene match.

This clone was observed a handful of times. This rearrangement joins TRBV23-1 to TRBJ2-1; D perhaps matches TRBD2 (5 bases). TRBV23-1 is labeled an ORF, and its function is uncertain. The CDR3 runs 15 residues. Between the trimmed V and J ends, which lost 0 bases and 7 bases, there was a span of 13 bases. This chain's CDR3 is CASSQSDRGRNEQFF. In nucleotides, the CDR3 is TGCGCCAGCAGTCAATCGGACCGGGGAAGGAATGAGCAGTTCTTC.

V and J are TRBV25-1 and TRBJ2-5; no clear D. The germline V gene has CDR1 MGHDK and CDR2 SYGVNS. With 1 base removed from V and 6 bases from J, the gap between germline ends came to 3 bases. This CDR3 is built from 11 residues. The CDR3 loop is CASSESKTQYF. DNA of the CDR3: TGTGCCAGCAGTGAATCGAAGACCCAGTACTTC.

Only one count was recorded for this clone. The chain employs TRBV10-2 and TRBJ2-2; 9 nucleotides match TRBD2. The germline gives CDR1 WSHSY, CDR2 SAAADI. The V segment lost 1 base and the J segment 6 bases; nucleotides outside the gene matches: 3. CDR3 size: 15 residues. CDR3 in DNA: TGCGCCAGCAGTGAGTGGTTAGCGGGAGCCGGGGAGCTGTTTTTT. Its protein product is CASSEWLAGAGELFF.

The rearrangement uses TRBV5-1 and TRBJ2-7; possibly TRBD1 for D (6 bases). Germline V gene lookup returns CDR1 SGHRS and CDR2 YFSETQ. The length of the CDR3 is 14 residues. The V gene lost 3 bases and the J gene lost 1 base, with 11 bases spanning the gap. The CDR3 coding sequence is TGCGCCAGCAGCTGGGCTACAGGGTCCTACGAGCAGTACTTC. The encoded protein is CASSWATGSYEQYF. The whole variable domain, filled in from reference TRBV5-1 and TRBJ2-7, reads KAGVTQTPRYLIKTRGQQVTLSCSPISGHRSVSWYQQTPGQGLQFLFEYFSETQRNKGNFPGRFSGRQFSNSRSEMNVSTLELGDSALYLCASSWATGSYEQYFGPGTRLTVT.

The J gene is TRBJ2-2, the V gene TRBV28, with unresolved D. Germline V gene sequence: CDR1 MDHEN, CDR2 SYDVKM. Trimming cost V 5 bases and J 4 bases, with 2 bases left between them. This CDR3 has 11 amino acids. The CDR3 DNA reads TGTGCCAGCAGTATCACCGGGGAGCTGTTTTTT. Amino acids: CASSITGELFF.

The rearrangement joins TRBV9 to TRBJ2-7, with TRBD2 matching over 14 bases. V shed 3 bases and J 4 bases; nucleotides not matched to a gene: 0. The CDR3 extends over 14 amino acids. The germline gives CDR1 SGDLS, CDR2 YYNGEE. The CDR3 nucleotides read TGTGCCAGCAGCGGGACTAGCGGGGGGTACGAGCAGTACTTC. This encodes CASSGTSGGYEQYF.

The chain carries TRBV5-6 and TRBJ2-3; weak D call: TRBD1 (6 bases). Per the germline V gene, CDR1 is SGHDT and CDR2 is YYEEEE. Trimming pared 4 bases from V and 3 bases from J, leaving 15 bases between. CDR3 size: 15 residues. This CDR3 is CASSPLQGSTDTQYF. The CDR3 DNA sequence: TGTGCCAGCAGCCCGTTACAGGGAAGTACAGATACGCAGTATTTT.

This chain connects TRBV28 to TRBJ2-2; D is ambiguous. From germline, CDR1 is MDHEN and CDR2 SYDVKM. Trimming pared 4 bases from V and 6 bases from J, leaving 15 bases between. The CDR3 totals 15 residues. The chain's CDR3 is CASSSRAQAPGELFF. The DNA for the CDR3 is TGTGCCAGCAGTTCCCGGGCCCAGGCTCCCGGGGAGCTGTTTTTT. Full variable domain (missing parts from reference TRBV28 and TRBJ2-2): DVKVTQSSRYLVKRTGEKVFLECVQDMDHENMFWYRQDPGLGLRLIYFSYDVKMKEKGDIPEGYSVSREKKERFSLILESASTNQTSMYLCASSSRAQAPGELFFGEGSRLTVL.

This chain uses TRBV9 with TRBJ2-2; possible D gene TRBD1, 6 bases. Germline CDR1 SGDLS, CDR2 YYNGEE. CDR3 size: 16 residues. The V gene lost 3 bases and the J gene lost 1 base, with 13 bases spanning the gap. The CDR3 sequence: CASSGIARGNTGELFF. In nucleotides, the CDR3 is TGTGCCAGCAGCGGGATCGCCAGGGGGAACACCGGGGAGCTGTTTTTT.

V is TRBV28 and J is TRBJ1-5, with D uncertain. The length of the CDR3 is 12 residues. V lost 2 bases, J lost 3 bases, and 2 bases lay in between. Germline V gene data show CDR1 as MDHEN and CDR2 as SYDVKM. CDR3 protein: CASSLVNQPQHF. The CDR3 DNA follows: TGTGCCAGCAGTTTAGTCAATCAGCCCCAGCATTTT.

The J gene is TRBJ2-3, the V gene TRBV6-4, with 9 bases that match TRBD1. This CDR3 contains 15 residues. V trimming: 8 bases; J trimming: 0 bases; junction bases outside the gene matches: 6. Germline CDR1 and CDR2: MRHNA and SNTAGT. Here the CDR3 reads CASADRGFSTDTQYF. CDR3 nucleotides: TGTGCCAGCGCCGACAGGGGGTTCAGCACAGATACGCAGTATTTT.

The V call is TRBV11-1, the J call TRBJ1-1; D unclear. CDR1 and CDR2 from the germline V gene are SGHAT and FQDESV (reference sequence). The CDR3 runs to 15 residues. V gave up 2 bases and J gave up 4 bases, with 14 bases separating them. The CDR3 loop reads CASSLNMRAGTEAFF. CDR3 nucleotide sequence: TGTGCCAGCAGCTTAAATATGAGGGCGGGCACTGAAGCTTTCTTT.

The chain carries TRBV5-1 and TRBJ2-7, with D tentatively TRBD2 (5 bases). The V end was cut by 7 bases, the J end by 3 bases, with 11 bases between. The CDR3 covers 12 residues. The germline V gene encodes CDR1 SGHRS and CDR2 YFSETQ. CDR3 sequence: CASGIGNYEQYF. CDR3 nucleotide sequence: TGCGCCAGCGGGATCGGGAACTACGAGCAGTACTTC.

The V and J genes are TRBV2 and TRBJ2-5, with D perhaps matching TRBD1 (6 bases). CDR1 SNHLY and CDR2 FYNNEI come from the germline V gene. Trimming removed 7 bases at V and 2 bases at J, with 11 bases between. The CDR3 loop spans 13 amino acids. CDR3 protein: CASTYREQETQYF. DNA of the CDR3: TGTGCCAGCACCTACAGGGAACAAGAGACCCAGTACTTC.